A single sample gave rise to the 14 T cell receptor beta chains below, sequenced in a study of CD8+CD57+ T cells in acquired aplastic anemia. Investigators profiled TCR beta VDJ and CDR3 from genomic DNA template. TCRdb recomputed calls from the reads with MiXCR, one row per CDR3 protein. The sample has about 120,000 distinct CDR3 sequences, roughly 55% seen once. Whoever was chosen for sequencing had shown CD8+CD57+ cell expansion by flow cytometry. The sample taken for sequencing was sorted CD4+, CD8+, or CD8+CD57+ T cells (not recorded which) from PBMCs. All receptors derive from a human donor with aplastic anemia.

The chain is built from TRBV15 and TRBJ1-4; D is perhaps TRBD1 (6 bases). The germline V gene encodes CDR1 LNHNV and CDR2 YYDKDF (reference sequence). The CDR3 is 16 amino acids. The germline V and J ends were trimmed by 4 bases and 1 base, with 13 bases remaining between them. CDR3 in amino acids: CATSTNIGGTNEKLFF. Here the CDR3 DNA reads TGTGCCACCAGCACGAATATAGGGGGAACTAATGAAAAACTGTTTTTT.

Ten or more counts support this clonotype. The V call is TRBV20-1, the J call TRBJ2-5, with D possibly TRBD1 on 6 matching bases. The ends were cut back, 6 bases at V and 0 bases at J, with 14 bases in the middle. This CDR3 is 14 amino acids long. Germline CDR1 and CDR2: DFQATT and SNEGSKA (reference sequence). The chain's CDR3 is CSAPMGAYQETQYF. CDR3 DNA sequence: TGCAGTGCCCCGATGGGGGCCTACCAAGAGACCCAGTACTTC.

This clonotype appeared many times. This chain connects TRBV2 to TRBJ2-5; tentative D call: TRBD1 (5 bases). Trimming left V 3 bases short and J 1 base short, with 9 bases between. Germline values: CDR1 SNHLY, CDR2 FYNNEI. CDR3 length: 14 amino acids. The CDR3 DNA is TGTGCCAGCAGTGACCCAGGGCTCCAAGAGACCCAGTACTTC. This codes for CASSDPGLQETQYF.

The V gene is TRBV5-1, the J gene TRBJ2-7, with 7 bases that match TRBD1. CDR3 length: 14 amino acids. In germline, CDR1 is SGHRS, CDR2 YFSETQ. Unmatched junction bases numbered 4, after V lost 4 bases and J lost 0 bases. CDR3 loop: CASSLRDSSYEQYF. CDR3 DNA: TGCGCCAGCAGCCTACGGGACAGCTCCTACGAGCAGTACTTC. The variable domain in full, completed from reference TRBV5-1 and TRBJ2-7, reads KAGVTQTPRYLIKTRGQQVTLSCSPISGHRSVSWYQQTPGQGLQFLFEYFSETQRNKGNFPGRFSGRQFSNSRSEMNVSTLELGDSALYLCASSLRDSSYEQYFGPGTRLTVT.

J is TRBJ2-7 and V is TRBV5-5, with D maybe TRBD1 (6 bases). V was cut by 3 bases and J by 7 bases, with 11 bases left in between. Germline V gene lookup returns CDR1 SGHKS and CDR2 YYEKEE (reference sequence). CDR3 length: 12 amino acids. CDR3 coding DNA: TGTGCCAGCAGCTGGGGAACAGGGGAGCAGTACTTC. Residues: CASSWGTGEQYF.

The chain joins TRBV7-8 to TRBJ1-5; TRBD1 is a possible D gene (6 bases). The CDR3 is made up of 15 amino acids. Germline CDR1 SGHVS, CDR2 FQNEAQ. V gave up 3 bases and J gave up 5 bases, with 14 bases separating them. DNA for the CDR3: TGTGCCAGCAGCTTTTTCGGGGGCGAGGATCAGCCCCAGCATTTT. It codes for CASSFFGGEDQPQHF.

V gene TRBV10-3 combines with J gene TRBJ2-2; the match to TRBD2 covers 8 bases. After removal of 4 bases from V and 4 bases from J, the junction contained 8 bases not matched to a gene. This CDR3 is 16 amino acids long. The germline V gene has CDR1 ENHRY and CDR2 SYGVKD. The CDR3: CAISGSGGPSTGELFF. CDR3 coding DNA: TGTGCCATCAGTGGGTCGGGGGGGCCGAGCACCGGGGAGCTGTTTTTT.

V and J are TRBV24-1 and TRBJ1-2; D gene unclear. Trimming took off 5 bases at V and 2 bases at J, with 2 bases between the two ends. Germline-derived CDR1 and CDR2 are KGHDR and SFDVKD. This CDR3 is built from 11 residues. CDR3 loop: CATSGNYGYTF. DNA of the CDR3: TGTGCCACCAGTGGGAACTATGGCTACACCTTC.

CDR3 protein: CASSRQGARAEAFF. The CDR3 DNA sequence: TGTGCCAGTAGTAGACAGGGGGCGAGGGCTGAAGCTTTCTTT. J is TRBJ1-1 and V is TRBV19; 10 bases agree with TRBD1. Per the germline V gene, CDR1 is LNHDA and CDR2 is SQIVND (reference sequence). V lost 4 bases, J lost 6 bases, and 5 bases stayed unmatched. The CDR3 extends over 14 amino acids.

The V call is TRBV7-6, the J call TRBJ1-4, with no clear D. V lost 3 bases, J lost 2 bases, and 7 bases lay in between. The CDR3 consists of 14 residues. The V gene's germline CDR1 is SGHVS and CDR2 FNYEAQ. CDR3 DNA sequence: TGTGCCAGCAGCTTTGGTTTGACTAATGAAAAACTGTTTTTT. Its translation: CASSFGLTNEKLFF.

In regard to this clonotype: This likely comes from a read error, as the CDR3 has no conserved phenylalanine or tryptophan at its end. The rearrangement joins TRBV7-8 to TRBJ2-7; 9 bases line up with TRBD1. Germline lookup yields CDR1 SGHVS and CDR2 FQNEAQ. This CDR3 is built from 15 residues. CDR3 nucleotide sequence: TGCGCCAGCAGCACGCGGACAGGGGACTCCTACGAGCAGTACCTC. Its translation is CASSTRTGDSYEQYL.

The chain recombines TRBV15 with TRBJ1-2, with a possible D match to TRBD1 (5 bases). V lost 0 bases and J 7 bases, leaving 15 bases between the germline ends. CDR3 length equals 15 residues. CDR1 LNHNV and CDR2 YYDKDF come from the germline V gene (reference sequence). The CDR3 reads CATSRDRAGRPGYTF. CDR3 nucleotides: TGTGCCACCAGCAGAGATCGGGCAGGGCGACCTGGCTACACCTTC.

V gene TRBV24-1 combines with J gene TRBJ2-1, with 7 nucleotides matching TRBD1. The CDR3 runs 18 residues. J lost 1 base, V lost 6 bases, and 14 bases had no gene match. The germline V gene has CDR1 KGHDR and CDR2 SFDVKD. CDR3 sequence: CATSPTGVPEGSYNEQFF. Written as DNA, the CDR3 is TGTGCCACCAGTCCAACAGGGGTGCCCGAAGGTTCCTACAATGAGCAGTTCTTC.

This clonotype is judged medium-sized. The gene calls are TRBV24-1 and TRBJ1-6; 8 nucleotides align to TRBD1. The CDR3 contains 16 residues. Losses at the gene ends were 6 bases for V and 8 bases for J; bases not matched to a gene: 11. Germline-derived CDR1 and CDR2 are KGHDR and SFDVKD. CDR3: CATSPRAGTGDSPLHF. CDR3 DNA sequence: TGTGCCACCAGTCCTCGAGCCGGGACAGGAGATTCACCCCTCCACTTT.